This T cell receptor (beta chain) was identified during a study of Graves' ophthalmopathy and Graves' hyperthyroidism. The CDR3 sequence is 17 residues long. RNA served as the template for amplifying TCR beta CDR3 regions. RT-PCR with HTBI primers came first, then second-round multiplex PCR. Via MiXCR, TCRdb re-called the multiplex PCR reads, giving one row per CDR3 protein. The sample lists 260,000 or so distinct CDR3 sequences; around 45% were seen once. This TCR was sampled from an adult man with Graves' ophthalmopathy. V gene TRBV12-3 or TRBV12-4 combines with J gene TRBJ2-5; 11 bases fit TRBD2. The end of the DNA is better explained by TRBJ2-1, so the J call may be wrong. The source material was peripheral blood. The chain's CDR3 is CASSLPRLAGIYNEQFF. The CDR3 DNA reads as TGTGCCAGCAGTTTACCCAGACTAGCGGGGATTTACAATGAGCAGTTCTTC.